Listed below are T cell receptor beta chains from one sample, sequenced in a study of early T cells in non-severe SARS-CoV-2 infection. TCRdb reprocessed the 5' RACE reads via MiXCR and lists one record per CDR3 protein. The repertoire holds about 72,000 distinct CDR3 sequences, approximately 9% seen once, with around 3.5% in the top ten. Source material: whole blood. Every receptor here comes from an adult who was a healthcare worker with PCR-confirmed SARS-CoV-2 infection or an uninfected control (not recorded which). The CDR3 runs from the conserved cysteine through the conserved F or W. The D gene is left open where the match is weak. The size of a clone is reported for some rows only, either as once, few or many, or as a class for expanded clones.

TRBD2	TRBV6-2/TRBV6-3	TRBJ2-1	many	CAATSGRVEQFF	TGTGCCGCGACTAGCGGGAGGGTTGAGCAGTTCTTC
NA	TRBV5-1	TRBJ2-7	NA	CASSLGWAEPREQYF	TGCGCCAGCAGCTTGGGCTGGGCAGAGCCTAGGGAGCAGTACTTC
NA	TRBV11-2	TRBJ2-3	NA	CASSPQGPDTQYF	TGTGCCAGCAGCCCGCAGGGACCAGATACGCAGTATTTT
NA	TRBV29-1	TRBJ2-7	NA	CSVVGTYEQYF	TGCAGCGTTGTGGGGACCTACGAGCAGTACTTC
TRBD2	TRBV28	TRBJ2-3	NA	CASHPRSGSGADTQYF	TGTGCCAGTCACCCTCGCAGCGGGAGCGGGGCAGATACGCAGTATTTT
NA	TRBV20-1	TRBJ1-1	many	CSARYLRRLNTEAFF	TGCAGTGCTCGGTACTTGCGGAGATTGAACACTGAAGCTTTCTTT
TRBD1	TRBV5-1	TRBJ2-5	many	CASSFRAIQGNQETQYF	TGCGCCAGCAGCTTCCGGGCTATACAGGGGAACCAAGAGACCCAGTACTTC
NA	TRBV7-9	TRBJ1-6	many	CASSPALPGISPLHF	TGTGCCAGCAGCCCCGCACTACCCGGGATTTCACCCCTCCACTTT
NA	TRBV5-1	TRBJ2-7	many	CASSLDGTPAYEQYF	TGCGCCAGCAGCTTGGACGGGACCCCTGCGTACGAGCAGTACTTC
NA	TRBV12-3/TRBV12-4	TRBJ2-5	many	CASSHSTTRRETQYF	TGTGCCAGCAGTCATTCCACCACTCGGAGAGAGACCCAGTACTTC
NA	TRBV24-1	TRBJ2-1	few	CATSVGLGNAYNEQFF	TGTGCCACCAGTGTGGGTTTGGGGAACGCCTACAATGAGCAGTTCTTC
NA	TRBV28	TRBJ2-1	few	CASTVPGANNEQFF	TGTGCCAGCACCGTACCAGGCGCTAACAATGAGCAGTTCTTC
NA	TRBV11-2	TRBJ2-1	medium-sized	CASSLEWRSGYNEQFF	TGTGCCAGCAGCTTAGAGTGGAGGAGCGGTTACAATGAGCAGTTCTTC
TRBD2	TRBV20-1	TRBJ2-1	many	CSASGLAGSEQFF	TGCAGTGCTAGCGGGCTAGCGGGAAGTGAGCAGTTCTTC
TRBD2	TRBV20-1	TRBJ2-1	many	CSGSGLAGPYNEQFF	TGCAGTGGCTCTGGGCTAGCGGGACCTTACAATGAGCAGTTCTTC
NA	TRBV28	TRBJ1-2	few	CASSLYPYGYTF	TGTGCCAGCAGTTTATACCCCTATGGCTACACCTTC
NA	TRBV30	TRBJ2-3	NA	CAWSPREQDTQFF	TGTGCCTGGAGTCCGCGAGAGCAAGATACGCAGTTTTTT
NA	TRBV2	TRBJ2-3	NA	CASTNPTADTQYF	TGTGCCAGCACCAACCCCACGGCAGATACGCAGTATTTT
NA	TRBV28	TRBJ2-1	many	CASTPSAYMHNEQFF	TGTGCCAGCACCCCCTCGGCTTACATGCACAATGAGCAGTTCTTC
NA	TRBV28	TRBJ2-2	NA	CASTYNRNSKTWNTGELFF	TGTGCCAGCACCTACAATCGGAACTCCAAAACATGGAACACCGGGGAGCTGTTTTTT